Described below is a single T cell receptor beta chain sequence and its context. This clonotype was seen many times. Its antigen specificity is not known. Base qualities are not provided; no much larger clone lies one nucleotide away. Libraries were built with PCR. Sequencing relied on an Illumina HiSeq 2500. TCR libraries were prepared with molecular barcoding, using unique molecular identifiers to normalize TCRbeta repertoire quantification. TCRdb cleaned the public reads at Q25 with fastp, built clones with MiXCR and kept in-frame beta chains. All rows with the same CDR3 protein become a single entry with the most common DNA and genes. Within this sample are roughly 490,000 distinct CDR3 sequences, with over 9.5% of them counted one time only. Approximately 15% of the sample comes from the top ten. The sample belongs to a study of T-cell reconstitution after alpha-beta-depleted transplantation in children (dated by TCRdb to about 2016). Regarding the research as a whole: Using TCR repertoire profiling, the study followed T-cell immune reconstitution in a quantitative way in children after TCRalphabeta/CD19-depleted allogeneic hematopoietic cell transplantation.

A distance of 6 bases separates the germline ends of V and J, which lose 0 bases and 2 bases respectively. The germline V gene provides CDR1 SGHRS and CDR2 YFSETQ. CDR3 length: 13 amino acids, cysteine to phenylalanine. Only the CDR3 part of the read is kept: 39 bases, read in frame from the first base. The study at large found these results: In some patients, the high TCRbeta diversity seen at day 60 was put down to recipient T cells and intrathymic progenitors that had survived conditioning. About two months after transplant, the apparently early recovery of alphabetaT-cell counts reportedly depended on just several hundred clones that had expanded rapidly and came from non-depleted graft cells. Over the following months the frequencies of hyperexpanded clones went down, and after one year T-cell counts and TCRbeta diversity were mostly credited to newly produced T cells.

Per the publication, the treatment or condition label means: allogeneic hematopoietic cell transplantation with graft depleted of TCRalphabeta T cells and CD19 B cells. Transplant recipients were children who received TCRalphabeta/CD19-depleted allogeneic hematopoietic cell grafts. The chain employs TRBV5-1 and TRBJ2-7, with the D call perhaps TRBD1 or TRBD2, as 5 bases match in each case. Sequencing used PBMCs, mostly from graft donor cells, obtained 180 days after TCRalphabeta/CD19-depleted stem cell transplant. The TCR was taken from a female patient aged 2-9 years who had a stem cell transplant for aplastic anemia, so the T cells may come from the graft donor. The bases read TGCGCCAGCAGCTTGGGGGACCCCTACGAGCAGTACTTC. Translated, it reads CASSLGDPYEQYF.